This TCR beta chain was documented in a study of blood T cell repertoires in COVID-19. Study context: Material from acute and convalescent COVID-19 was sourced from the United States, Italy and Spain.

The CDR3 sequence is 17 residues long. Germline CDR1 reads SGHRS; CDR2 reads YFSETQ. The V segment lost 1 base and the J segment 3 bases; nucleotides outside the gene matches: 9. Generated by immunoSEQ multiplex PCR, the TCRdb table keeps only in-frame clones and is missing some. The repertoire holds approximately 290,000 clones, with approximately 83% as singletons. The chain has TRBV5-1 and TRBJ2-1, with 8 nucleotides matching TRBD1. The clonotype comes from a woman aged 30 to 39 who had recovered from COVID-19. Sequenced sample: PBMCs or T cells enriched from blood (not recorded which). CDR3 DNA sequence: TGCGCCAGCAGCTTGACACAAGGGACAGGCGTCTACAATGAGCAGTTCTTC. Residues: CASSLTQGTGVYNEQFF. The complete variable domain, with remaining parts taken from reference TRBV5-1 and TRBJ2-1, reads KAGVTQTPRYLIKTRGQQVTLSCSPISGHRSVSWYQQTPGQGLQFLFEYFSETQRNKGNFPGRFSGRQFSNSRSEMNVSTLELGDSALYLCASSLTQGTGVYNEQFFGPGTRLTVL.